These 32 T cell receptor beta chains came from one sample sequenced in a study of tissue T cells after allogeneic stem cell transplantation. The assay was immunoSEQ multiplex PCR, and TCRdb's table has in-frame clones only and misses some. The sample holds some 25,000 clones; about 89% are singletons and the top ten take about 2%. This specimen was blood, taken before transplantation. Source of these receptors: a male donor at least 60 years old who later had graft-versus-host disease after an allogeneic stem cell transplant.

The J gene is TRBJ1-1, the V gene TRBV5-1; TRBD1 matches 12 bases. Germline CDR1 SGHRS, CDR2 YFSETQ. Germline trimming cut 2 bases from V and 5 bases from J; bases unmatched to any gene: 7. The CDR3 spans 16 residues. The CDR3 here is CASSFGTGGAGTEAFF. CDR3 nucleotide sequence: TGCGCCAGCAGCTTCGGGACAGGGGGCGCGGGGACTGAAGCTTTCTTT.

CDR3: CASSLDRVSPLHF. CDR3 coding DNA: TGTGCCAGCTCCCTCGACAGGGTTTCACCCCTCCACTTT. V is TRBV18 and J is TRBJ1-6, with 7 nucleotides matching TRBD1. The trim removed 6 bases at V and 9 bases at J, leaving 5 bases unmatched. The germline V gene has CDR1 KGHSH and CDR2 LQKENI. The CDR3 is 13 amino acids.

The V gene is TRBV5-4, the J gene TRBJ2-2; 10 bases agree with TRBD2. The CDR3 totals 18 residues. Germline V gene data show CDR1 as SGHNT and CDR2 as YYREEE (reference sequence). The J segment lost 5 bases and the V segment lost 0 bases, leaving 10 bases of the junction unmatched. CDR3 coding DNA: TGTGCCAGCAGCTTGGCAGCGGGAGGGGAGAAGGTAACCGGGGAGCTGTTTTTT. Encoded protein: CASSLAAGGEKVTGELFF.

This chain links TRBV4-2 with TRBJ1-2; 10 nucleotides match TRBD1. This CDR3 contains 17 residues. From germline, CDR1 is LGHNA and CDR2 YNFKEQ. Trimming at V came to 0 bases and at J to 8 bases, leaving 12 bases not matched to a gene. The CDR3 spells CASSQEGPGQGPYGYTF. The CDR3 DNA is TGTGCCAGCAGCCAAGAAGGTCCGGGACAGGGGCCCTACGGCTACACCTTC.

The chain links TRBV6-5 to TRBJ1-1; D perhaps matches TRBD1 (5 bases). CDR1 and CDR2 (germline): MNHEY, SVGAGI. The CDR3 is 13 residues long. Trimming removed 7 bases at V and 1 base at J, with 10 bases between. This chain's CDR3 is CASTLTENTEAFF. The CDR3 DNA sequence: TGTGCCAGCACATTGACAGAGAACACTGAAGCTTTCTTT.

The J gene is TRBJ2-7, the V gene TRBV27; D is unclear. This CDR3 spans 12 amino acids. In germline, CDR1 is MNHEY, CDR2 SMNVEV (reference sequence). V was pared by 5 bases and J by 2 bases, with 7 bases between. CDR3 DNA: TGTGCCAGCAGTCTCAATACCTACGAGCAGTACTTC. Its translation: CASSLNTYEQYF.

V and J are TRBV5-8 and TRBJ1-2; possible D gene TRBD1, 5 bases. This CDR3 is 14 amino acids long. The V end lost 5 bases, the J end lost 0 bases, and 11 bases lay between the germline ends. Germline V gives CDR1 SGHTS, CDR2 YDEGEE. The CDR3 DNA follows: TGTGCCAGCAGAATTGACAGCACTAACTATGGCTACACCTTC. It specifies CASRIDSTNYGYTF.

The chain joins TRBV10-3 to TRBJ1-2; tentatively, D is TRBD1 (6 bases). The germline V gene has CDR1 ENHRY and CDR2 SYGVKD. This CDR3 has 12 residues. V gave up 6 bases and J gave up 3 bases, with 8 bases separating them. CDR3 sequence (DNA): TGTGCCATCAGCCGACAGGACTATGGCTACACCTTC. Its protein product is CAISRQDYGYTF.

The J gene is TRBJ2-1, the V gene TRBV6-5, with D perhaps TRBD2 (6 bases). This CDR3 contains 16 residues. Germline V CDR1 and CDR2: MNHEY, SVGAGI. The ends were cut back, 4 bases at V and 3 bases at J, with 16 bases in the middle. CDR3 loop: CASSSLGGVLYNEQFF. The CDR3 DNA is TGTGCCAGCAGTTCCCTAGGAGGGGTTCTCTACAATGAGCAGTTCTTC.

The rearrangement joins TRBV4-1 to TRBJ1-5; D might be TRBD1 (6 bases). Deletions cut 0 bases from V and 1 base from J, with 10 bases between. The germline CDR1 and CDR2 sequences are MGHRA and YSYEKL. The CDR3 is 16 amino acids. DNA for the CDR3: TGCGCCAGCAGCCAAGAAGGGGGGGCGAGCAATCAGCCCCAGCATTTT. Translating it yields CASSQEGGASNQPQHF.

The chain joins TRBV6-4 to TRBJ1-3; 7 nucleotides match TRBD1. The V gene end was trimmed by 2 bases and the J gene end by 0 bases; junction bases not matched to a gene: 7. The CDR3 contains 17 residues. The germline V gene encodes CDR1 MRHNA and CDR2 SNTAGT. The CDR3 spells CASSDARQGVSGNTIYF. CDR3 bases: TGTGCCAGCAGTGACGCCCGACAGGGTGTCTCTGGAAACACCATATATTTT.

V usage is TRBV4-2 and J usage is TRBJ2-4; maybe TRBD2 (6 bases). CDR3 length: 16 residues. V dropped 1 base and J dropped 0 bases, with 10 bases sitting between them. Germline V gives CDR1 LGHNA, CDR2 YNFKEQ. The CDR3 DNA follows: TGTGCCAGCAGCCAAGTGGCGGGGCTAGCCAAAAACATTCAGTACTTC. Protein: CASSQVAGLAKNIQYF.

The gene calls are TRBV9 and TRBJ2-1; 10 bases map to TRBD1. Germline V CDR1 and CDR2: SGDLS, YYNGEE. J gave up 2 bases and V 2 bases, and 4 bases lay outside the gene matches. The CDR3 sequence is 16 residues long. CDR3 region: CASSVAGTGAYNEQFF. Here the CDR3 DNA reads TGTGCCAGCAGCGTTGCCGGGACAGGGGCCTACAATGAGCAGTTCTTC.

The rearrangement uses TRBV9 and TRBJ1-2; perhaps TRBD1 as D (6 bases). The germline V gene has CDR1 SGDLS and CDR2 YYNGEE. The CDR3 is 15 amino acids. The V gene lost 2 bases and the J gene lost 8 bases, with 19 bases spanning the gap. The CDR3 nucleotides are TGTGCCAGCAGCGTCAACCACGTTTACAGGGAGGGCTACACCTTC. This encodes CASSVNHVYREGYTF. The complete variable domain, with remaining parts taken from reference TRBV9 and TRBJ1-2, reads DSGVTQTPKHLITATGQRVTLRCSPRSGDLSVYWYQQSLDQGLQFLIQYYNGEERAKGNILERFSAQQFPDLHSELNLSSLELGDSALYFCASSVNHVYREGYTFGSGTRLTVV.

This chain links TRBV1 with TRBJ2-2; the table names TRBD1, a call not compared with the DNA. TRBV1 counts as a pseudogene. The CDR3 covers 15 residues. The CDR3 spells CTSSQDRANTGELFF. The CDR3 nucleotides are TGCACCAGCAGCCAAGACAGGGCGAACACCGGGGAGCTGTTTTTT.

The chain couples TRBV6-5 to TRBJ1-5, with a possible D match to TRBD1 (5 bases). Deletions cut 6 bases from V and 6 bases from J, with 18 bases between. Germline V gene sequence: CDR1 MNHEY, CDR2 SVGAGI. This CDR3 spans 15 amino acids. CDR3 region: CASRSYRGGGQPQHF. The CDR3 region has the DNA TGTGCCAGCAGGTCCTATAGGGGCGGGGGTCAGCCCCAGCATTTT.

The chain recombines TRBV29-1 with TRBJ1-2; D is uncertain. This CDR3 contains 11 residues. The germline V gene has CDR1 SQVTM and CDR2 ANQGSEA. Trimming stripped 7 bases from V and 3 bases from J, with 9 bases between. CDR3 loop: CSADGYYGYTF. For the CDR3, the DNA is TGCAGCGCCGACGGTTACTATGGCTACACCTTC.

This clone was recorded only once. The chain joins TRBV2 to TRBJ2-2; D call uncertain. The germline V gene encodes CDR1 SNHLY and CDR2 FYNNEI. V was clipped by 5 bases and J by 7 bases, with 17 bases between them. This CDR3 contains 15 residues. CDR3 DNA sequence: TGTGCCAGCAGTCCTAGGTCCCGGGTTGGCGGGGAGCTGTTTTTT. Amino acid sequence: CASSPRSRVGGELFF.

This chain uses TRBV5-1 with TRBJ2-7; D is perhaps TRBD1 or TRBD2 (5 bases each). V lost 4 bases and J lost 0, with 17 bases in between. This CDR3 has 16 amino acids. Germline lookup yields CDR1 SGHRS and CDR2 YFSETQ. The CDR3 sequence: CASSVEALRGSYEQYF. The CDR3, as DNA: TGCGCCAGCAGCGTCGAGGCTCTGAGGGGCTCCTACGAGCAGTACTTC.

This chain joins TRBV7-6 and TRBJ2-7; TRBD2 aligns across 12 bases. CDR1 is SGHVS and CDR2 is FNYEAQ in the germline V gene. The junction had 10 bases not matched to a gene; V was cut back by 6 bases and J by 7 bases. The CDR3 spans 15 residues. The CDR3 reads CASSILAGGPGEQYF. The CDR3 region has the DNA TGTGCCAGCAGTATTCTAGCGGGGGGGCCGGGGGAGCAGTACTTC.

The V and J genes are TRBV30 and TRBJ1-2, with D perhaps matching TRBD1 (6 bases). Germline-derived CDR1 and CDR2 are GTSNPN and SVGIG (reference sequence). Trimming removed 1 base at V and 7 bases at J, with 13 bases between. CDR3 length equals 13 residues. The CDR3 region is CAWSAQAGVGYTF. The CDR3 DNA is TGTGCCTGGAGTGCCCAGGCAGGGGTTGGCTACACCTTC.

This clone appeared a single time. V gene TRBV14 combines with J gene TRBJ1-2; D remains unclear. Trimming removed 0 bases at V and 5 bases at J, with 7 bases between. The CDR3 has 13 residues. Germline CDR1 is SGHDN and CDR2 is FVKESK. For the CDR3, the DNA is TGTGCCAGCAGCCAAGATAGAGGGTATGGCTACACCTTC. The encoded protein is CASSQDRGYGYTF.

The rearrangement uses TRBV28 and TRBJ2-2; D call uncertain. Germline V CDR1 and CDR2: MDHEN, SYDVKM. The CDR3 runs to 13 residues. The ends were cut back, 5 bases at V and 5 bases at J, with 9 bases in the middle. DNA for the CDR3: TGTGCCAGCAGTCCAAGGGCAACCGGGGAGCTGTTTTTT. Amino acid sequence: CASSPRATGELFF.

CDR3 coding DNA: TGTGCCAGCAGCTTAGAGTCAGAGATATACCCCTACGAGCAGTACTTC. Residues: CASSLESEIYPYEQYF. The V call is TRBV7-8, the J call TRBJ2-7, with D unclear. V was cut by 1 base and J by 2 bases, with 15 bases left in between. The CDR3 length is 16 residues. The germline V gene has CDR1 SGHVS and CDR2 FQNEAQ.

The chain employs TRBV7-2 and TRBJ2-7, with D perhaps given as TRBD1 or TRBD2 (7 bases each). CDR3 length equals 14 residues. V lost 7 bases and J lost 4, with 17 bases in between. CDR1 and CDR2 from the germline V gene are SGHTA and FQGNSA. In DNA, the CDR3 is TGTGCCAGCACTGTAACGGGGGGACAGTACGAGCAGTACTTC. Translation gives CASTVTGGQYEQYF.

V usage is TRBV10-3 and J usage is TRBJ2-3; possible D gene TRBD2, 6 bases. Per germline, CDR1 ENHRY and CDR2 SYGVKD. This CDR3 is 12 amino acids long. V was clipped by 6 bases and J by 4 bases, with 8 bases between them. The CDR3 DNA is TGTGCCATCAGGGGGGAGGCAGATACGCAGTATTTT. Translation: CAIRGEADTQYF.

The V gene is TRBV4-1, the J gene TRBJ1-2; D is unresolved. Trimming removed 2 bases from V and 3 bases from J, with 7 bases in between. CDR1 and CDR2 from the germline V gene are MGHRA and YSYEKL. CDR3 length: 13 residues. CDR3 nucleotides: TGCGCCAGCAGCCAACATGGAGACTATGGCTACACCTTC. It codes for CASSQHGDYGYTF.

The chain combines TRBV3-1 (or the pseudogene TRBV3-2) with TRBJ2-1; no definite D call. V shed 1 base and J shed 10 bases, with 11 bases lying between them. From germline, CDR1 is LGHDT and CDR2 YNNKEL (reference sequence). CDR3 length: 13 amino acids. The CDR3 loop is CASSQAPLGEQFF. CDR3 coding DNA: TGTGCCAGCAGCCAAGCCCCACTGGGGGAGCAGTTCTTC.

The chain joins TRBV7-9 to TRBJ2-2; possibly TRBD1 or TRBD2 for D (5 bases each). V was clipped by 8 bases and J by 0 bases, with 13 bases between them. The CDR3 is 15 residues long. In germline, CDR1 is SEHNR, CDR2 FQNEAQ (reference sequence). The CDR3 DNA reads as TGTGCCAGCGAGTCCGGGACGACGAACACCGGGGAGCTGTTTTTT. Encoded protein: CASESGTTNTGELFF.

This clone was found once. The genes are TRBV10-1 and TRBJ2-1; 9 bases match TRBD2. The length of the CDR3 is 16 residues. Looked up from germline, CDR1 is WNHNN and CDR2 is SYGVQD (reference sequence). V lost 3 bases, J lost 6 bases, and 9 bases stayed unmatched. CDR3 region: CASSDYRLAGTNEQFF. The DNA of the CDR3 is TGCGCCAGCAGTGATTATCGCCTAGCGGGAACCAATGAGCAGTTCTTC.

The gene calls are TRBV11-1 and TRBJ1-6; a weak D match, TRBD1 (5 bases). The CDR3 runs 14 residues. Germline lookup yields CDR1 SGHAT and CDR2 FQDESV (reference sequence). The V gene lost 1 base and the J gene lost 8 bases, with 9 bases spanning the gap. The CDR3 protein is CASSLGGNYSPLHF. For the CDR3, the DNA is TGTGCCAGCAGCTTAGGGGGGAACTATTCACCCCTCCACTTT.

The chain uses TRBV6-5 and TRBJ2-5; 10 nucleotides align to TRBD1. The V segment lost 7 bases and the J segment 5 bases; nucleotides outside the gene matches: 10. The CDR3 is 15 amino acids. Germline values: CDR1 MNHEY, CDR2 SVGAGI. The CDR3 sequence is CASTARQGAWETQYF. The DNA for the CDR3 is TGTGCCAGCACCGCACGACAGGGGGCTTGGGAGACCCAGTACTTC.